The 17 T cell receptor beta chains below all came from one sample that was sequenced in a study of beta chain features in type 1 diabetes. Expressed TCRB transcripts were sequenced because the entire RNA isolate underwent reverse transcription. Libraries were prepared by immunoSEQ multiplex PCR; TCRdb keeps only in-frame clonotypes and omits some of them. This table holds 300,000 to 400,000 clones, roughly 8% found once. The sequenced sample was central memory CD4+ T cells from blood. Source of these receptors: a woman aged 18-29 years in good health.

The V gene is TRBV7-2, the J gene TRBJ2-7; possible D gene TRBD2, 6 bases. This CDR3 spans 15 amino acids. Germline CDR1 SGHTA, CDR2 FQGNSA. Trimming took off 5 bases at V and 4 bases at J, with 18 bases between the two ends. The CDR3 nucleotides are TGTGCCAGCAGCCCGGCGGGGCCCGGGGGATACGAGCAGTACTTC. Its translation: CASSPAGPGGYEQYF.

This clone was seen only a few times. The germline gene is not matched at one end of the junction; a read error may be the cause. The genes are TRBV7-9 and TRBJ2-1; 8 bases are shared with TRBD2. The CDR3 extends over 11 amino acids. CDR1 and CDR2 (germline): SEHNR, FQNEAQ (reference sequence). The CDR3 sequence is CASRTRVREVF. The DNA for the CDR3 is TGTGCCAGCAGGACCAGGGTGCGGGAGGTCTTC.

This chain links TRBV29-1 with TRBJ2-7; maybe TRBD2 (5 bases). The germline gives CDR1 SQVTM, CDR2 ANQGSEA. The V end was cut by 0 bases, the J end by 6 bases, with 12 bases between. The CDR3 has 13 residues. The CDR3 DNA sequence: TGCAGCGTTGAAGATCCGGGATCGGGCGAGCAGTACTTC. Translation: CSVEDPGSGEQYF.

In its sample, this clone was seen a few times. The chain uses TRBV10-3 and TRBJ2-4, with 8 bases fitting TRBD1. The CDR3 length is 15 residues. V gave up 4 bases and J gave up 8 bases; unmatched junction bases: 10. Germline values: CDR1 ENHRY, CDR2 SYGVKD. The CDR3 DNA reads TGTGCCATCAGTGCCCGCGGACAGGGCGGGGACATTCAGTACTTC. As protein: CAISARGQGGDIQYF.

This clone was recorded a few times. V gene TRBV29-1 combines with J gene TRBJ2-1, with TRBD2 matching over 13 bases. The germline V gene has CDR1 SQVTM and CDR2 ANQGSEA. V shed 4 bases, J shed 5 bases, and the junction held 11 bases outside the gene matches. The CDR3 runs to 17 residues. The CDR3 sequence is CSVGGLAGSSANNEQFF. CDR3 nucleotide sequence: TGCAGCGTTGGGGGACTAGCGGGATCGTCGGCCAACAATGAGCAGTTCTTC.

The CDR3 sequence: CASSPRESDRAGEQFF. CDR3 bases: TGTGCCAGCTCACCAAGAGAATCGGACAGGGCGGGTGAGCAGTTCTTC. The rearrangement links TRBV18 to TRBJ2-1; 8 bases are shared with TRBD1. The germline V gene has CDR1 KGHSH and CDR2 LQKENI. The CDR3 runs 16 residues. Trimming took 2 bases from V and 9 from J; bases not matched to a gene: 12. The whole variable domain, remainder taken from reference TRBV18 and TRBJ2-1, is NAGVMQNPRHLVRRRGQEARLRCSPMKGHSHVYWYRQLPEEGLKFMVYLQKENIIDESGMPKERFSAEFPKEGPSILRIQQVVRGDSAAYFCASSPRESDRAGEQFFGPGTRLTVL.

V gene TRBV6-4 combines with J gene TRBJ2-1; D unresolved. In germline, CDR1 is MRHNA, CDR2 SNTAGT. CDR3 length: 15 amino acids. With 4 bases removed from V and 0 bases from J, the gap between germline ends came to 10 bases. The DNA for the CDR3 is TGTGCCAGCAGTGTCGAGCTAGGCTCCTACAATGAGCAGTTCTTC. Amino acid sequence: CASSVELGSYNEQFF.

The chain uses TRBV6-5 and TRBJ2-7; perhaps TRBD1 as D (5 bases). The ends were cut back, 5 bases at V and 4 bases at J, with 15 bases in the middle. The CDR3 is 14 residues long. CDR1 is MNHEY and CDR2 is SVGAGI in the germline V gene. CDR3 coding DNA: TGTGCCAGCAGTAACACAGGAACCACTTACGAGCAGTACTTC. It translates to CASSNTGTTYEQYF.

The chain has TRBV19 and TRBJ2-1; D is ambiguous. V lost 4 bases and J lost 4, with 5 bases in between. Germline V gene data show CDR1 as LNHDA and CDR2 as SQIVND (reference sequence). This CDR3 contains 12 residues. The CDR3 sequence is CASSSRYNEQFF. The CDR3 nucleotides are TGTGCCAGTAGTAGCAGGTACAATGAGCAGTTCTTC.

The chain combines TRBV9 with TRBJ2-1; 8 nucleotides match TRBD2. The germline CDR1 and CDR2 sequences are SGDLS and YYNGEE. There are 14 residues in the CDR3. Losses at the gene ends were 0 bases for V and 6 bases for J; bases not matched to a gene: 2. Here the CDR3 reads CASSVVGTSNEQFF. The CDR3 nucleotides are TGTGCCAGCAGCGTAGTGGGGACTAGCAATGAGCAGTTCTTC.

This clone was found many times. V gene TRBV10-1 combines with J gene TRBJ2-7, with unresolved D. The CDR3 totals 13 residues. Trimming took 7 bases from V and 0 from J, leaving 10 bases between them. CDR1 is WNHNN, CDR2 SYGVQD, per germline (reference sequence). CDR3: CASKRRSSYEQYF. The DNA of the CDR3 is TGCGCCAGCAAGAGGCGGAGCTCCTACGAGCAGTACTTC.

This clone was found a few times. CDR3 protein: CASSVAGDTEAFF. The CDR3 region has the DNA TGTGCCAGCAGCGTAGCGGGGGACACTGAAGCTTTCTTT. The chain carries TRBV9 and TRBJ1-1, with D possibly being TRBD1 (5 bases). V shed 0 bases and J shed 3 bases, with 6 bases lying between them. The germline V gene encodes CDR1 SGDLS and CDR2 YYNGEE. CDR3 size: 13 residues.

The chain joins TRBV2 to TRBJ2-7, with D maybe TRBD2 (5 bases). V lost 7 bases and J lost 2, with 12 bases in between. Looked up from germline, CDR1 is SNHLY and CDR2 is FYNNEI. This CDR3 spans 13 amino acids. CDR3 sequence reads: CASMRGSTYEQYF. The DNA for the CDR3 is TGTGCCAGCATGAGAGGGTCTACCTACGAGCAGTACTTC.

This clone came up a few times. This chain uses TRBV2 with TRBJ2-7, with D maybe TRBD1 (6 bases). CDR3 length: 15 residues. Trimming cost V 3 bases and J 0 bases, with 12 bases left between them. CDR1 is SNHLY and CDR2 is FYNNEI in the germline V gene. CDR3 sequence reads: CASSETGQTSYEQYF. Here the CDR3 DNA reads TGTGCCAGCAGTGAGACCGGACAGACCTCCTACGAGCAGTACTTC.

CDR3 in DNA: TGTGCCAGCACGTTTTTCGGGTCTTACGAGCAGTACTTC. The encoded protein is CASTFFGSYEQYF. V usage is TRBV4-2 and J usage is TRBJ2-7; no clear D gene. V shed 7 bases and J shed 4 bases, with 14 bases lying between them. This CDR3 comprises 13 residues. Germline V CDR1 and CDR2: LGHNA, YNFKEQ.

The chain joins TRBV5-1 to TRBJ2-7; either TRBD1 or TRBD2 may fit D (5 bases each). Germline-derived CDR1 and CDR2 are SGHRS and YFSETQ. The CDR3 is 15 amino acids. V lost 0 bases and J lost 5, with 15 bases in between. The DNA of the CDR3 is TGCGCCAGCAGCTTGGATCTCGGGGCGGCAAACGAGCAGTACTTC. It translates to CASSLDLGAANEQYF.

The V gene is TRBV7-9, the J gene TRBJ2-7; possibly TRBD1 for D (7 bases). Germline V gene sequence: CDR1 SEHNR, CDR2 FQNEAQ (reference sequence). V was pared by 4 bases and J by 0 bases, with 13 bases between. The CDR3 is 15 amino acids. CDR3 region: CASSSGGQSSYEQYF. DNA of the CDR3: TGTGCCAGCAGCTCCGGGGGACAGAGCTCCTACGAGCAGTACTTC.